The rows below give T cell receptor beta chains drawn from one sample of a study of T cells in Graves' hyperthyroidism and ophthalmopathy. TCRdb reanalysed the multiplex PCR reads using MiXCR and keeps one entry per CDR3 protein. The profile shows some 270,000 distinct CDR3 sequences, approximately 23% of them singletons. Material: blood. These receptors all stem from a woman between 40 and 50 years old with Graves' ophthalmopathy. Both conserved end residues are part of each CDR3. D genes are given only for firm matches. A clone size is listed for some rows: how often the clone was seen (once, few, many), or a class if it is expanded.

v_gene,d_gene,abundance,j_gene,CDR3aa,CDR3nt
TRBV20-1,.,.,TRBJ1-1,CSATRGQNTEAFF,TGCAGTGCTACGAGAGGGCAGAACACTGAAGCTTTCTTT
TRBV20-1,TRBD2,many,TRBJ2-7,CSAPTTSGSPYEQYF,TGCAGTGCCCCAACGACTAGCGGGAGTCCCTACGAGCAGTACTTC
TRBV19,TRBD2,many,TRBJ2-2,CASSIDAGDGELFF,TGTGCCAGTAGTATCGACGCGGGAGACGGGGAGCTGTTTTTT
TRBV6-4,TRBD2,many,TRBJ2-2,CASSPQLAGGDTGELFF,TGTGCCAGCAGTCCGCAACTGGCGGGAGGGGACACCGGGGAGCTGTTTTTT
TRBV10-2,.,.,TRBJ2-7,CASRTPPTYEQYF,TGCGCCAGTAGGACCCCACCGACTTACGAGCAGTACTTC
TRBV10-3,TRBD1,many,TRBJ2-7,CAISLQGLEQYF,TGTGCCATCAGCTTACAGGGGCTCGAGCAGTACTTC
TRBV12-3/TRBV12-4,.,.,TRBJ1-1,CASSDAQGGFTEAFF,TGTGCCAGCAGCGACGCACAGGGAGGATTCACTGAAGCTTTCTTT
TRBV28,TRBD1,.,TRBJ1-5,CASSSGQGASKPQHF,TGTGCCAGCAGTTCGGGACAGGGGGCAAGTAAGCCCCAGCATTTT
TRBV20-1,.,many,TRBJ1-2,CSAEGGFGYTF,TGCAGTGCTGAGGGGGGTTTTGGCTACACCTTC
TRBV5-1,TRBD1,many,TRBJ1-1,CASSARQGGGTEAFF,TGCGCCAGCAGCGCCCGACAGGGGGGGGGCACTGAAGCTTTCTTT
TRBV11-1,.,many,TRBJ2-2,CASIAGSAGIKTGELFF,TGTGCCAGCATCGCTGGCTCGGCAGGGATAAAAACCGGGGAGCTGTTTTTT
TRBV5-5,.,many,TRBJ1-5,CASSLLWNQPQHF,TGTGCCAGCAGCTTGCTCTGGAATCAGCCCCAGCATTTT
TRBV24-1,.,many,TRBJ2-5,CATSDNKATQYF,TGTGCCACCAGTGATAACAAAGCGACCCAGTACTTC
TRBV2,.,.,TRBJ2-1,CASTFPLGNEQFF,TGTGCCAGCACCTTTCCTTTGGGTAATGAGCAGTTCTTC
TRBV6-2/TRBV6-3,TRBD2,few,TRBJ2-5,CASSSLVGLAGRGQEETQYF,TGTGCCAGCAGTTCGTTGGTGGGACTAGCGGGAAGGGGGCAAGAAGAGACCCAGTACTTC
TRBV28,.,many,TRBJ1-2,CASSFGGGGYTF,TGTGCCAGCAGTTTCGGGGGCGGAGGCTACACCTTC
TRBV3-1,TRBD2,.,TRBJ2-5,CASSQDLAGGWETQYF,TGTGCCAGCAGCCAAGATCTAGCGGGAGGGTGGGAGACCCAGTACTTC
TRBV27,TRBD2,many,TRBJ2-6,CASSLGTSLVGGGANVLTF,TGTGCCAGCAGTTTAGGGACTAGCTTAGTAGGGGGTGGGGCCAACGTCCTGACTTTC
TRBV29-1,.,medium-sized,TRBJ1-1,CSAVGEAGLNTEAFF,TGCAGCGCCGTGGGTGAGGCGGGCCTGAACACTGAAGCTTTCTTT
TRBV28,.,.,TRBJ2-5,CASSIPGGIQETQYF,TGTGCCAGCAGTATCCCCGGAGGGATACAAGAGACCCAGTACTTC
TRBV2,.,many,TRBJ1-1,CASSAYTEAFF,TGTGCCAGCAGTGCTTACACTGAAGCTTTCTTT
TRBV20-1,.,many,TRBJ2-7,CSAPRDPTYEQYF,TGCAGTGCTCCCCGGGACCCGACCTACGAGCAGTACTTC
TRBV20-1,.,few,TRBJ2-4,CSARPPLTVRETLAKNIQYF,TGCAGTGCTCGGCCCCCTCTCACCGTCCGGGAAACTCTAGCCAAAAACATTCAGTACTTC
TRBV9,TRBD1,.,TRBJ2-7,CASSHGAGGYEQYF,TGTGCCAGCAGCCATGGGGCAGGGGGCTACGAGCAGTACTTC
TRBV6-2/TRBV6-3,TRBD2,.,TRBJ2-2,CASRGLAGEGYTGELFF,TGTGCCAGCAGGGGACTAGCGGGAGAAGGGTACACCGGGGAGCTGTTTTTT
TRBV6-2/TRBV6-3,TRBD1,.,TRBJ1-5,CASSSGQGYQPQHF,TGTGCCAGCAGTTCGGGACAGGGATATCAGCCCCAGCATTTT
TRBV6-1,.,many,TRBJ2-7,CASSDYRASSYEQYF,TGTGCCAGCAGTGACTATCGGGCCAGCTCCTACGAGCAGTACTTC
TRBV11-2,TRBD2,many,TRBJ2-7,CASSPGLAAREQYF,TGTGCCAGCAGCCCGGGACTAGCCGCGCGCGAGCAGTACTTC
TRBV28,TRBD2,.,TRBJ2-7,CASRKRGPYEQYF,TGTGCCAGCAGAAAGCGGGGGCCCTACGAGCAGTACTTC
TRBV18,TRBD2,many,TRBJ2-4,CASSLAGGTKNIQYF,TGTGCCAGCTCACTAGCGGGAGGAACCAAAAACATTCAGTACTTC
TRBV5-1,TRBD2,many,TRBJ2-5,CASSLVLTSGSGETQYF,TGCGCCAGCAGCTTGGTTCTGACTAGCGGGAGTGGGGAGACCCAGTACTTC
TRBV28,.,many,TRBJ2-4,CASSLSLQGPGYF,TGTGCCAGCAGTTTATCCCTCCAGGGTCCAGGGTACTTC
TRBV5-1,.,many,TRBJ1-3,CASSLGSGLGNTIYF,TGCGCCAGCAGCTTGGGCAGCGGCCTCGGAAACACCATATATTTT
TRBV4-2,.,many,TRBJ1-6,CASSQDQYLRNSPLHF,TGTGCCAGCAGCCAAGATCAGTACCTGCGAAATTCACCCCTCCACTTT
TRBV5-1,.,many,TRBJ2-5,CASSGTGEPRETQYF,TGCGCCAGCAGCGGGACGGGGGAGCCTAGGGAGACCCAGTACTTC
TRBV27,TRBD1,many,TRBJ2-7,CATGQGSEQYF,TGTGCCACGGGACAGGGGAGCGAGCAGTACTTC
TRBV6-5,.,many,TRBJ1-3,CASSYPDRDGNTIYF,TGTGCCAGCAGTTACCCAGACAGAGACGGAAACACCATATATTTT
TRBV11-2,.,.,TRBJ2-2,CASTTSRNTGELFF,TGTGCCAGCACGACTTCTAGGAACACCGGGGAGCTGTTTTTT
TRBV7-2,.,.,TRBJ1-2,CASSLVGNYGYTF,TGTGCCAGCAGCTTAGTAGGGAACTATGGCTACACCTTC
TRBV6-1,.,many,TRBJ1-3,CASSARGHHNSGNTIYF,TGTGCCAGCAGTGCCCGGGGACATCATAACTCTGGAAACACCATATATTTT
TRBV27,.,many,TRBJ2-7,CASSLGEGYEQYF,TGTGCCAGCAGTTTGGGCGAAGGGTACGAGCAGTACTTC
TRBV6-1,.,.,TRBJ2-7,CASSEWGSSYEQYF,TGTGCCAGCAGTGAATGGGGGTCCTCCTACGAGCAGTACTTC
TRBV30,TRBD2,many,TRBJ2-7,CAWSVVSAGGSYEQYF,TGTGCCTGGAGTGTTGTTTCAGCGGGAGGGTCCTACGAGCAGTACTTC
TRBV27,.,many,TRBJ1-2,CASSPGREGYGYTF,TGTGCCAGCAGTCCCGGTAGGGAGGGCTATGGCTACACCTTC
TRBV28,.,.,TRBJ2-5,CASSIQGGGETQYF,TGTGCCAGCAGTATTCAGGGTGGTGGGGAGACCCAGTACTTC